Presented here are 7 T cell receptor beta chains from one specimen sequenced in a study of blood T cell repertoires in COVID-19. The data were produced by immunoSEQ multiplex PCR, yet TCRdb's version contains in-frame clones alone and is incomplete. The repertoire consists of 200,000 to 250,000 clones, with 75% to 95% occurring once and the leading ten covering less than 2.5%. Sequences were obtained from PBMCs or T cells enriched from blood (not recorded which). All receptors derive from a woman aged 18 to 35 who had recovered from COVID-19.

The chain carries TRBV11-3 and TRBJ2-7; the match to TRBD1 covers 9 bases. V lost 5 bases, J lost 1 base, and 6 bases stayed unmatched. This CDR3 is 15 amino acids long. Germline lookup yields CDR1 SGHNT and CDR2 YENEEA. The CDR3 DNA reads TGTGCCAGCAGCAAGGGACAGGGTGTGTCCTACGAGCAGTACTTC. Amino acids: CASSKGQGVSYEQYF.

This rearrangement joins TRBV18 to TRBJ1-1, with TRBD1 matching 8 bases. The CDR3 contains 13 residues. V was pared by 8 bases and J by 3 bases, with 5 bases of the junction left unmatched. Germline CDR1 KGHSH, CDR2 LQKENI. The CDR3 spells CASTGDRHTEAFF. CDR3 bases: TGTGCCAGCACAGGGGACAGGCACACTGAAGCTTTCTTT.

Written as DNA, the CDR3 is TGTGCCAGCAGCGAAACCTCCTACAGGAGACACTACGAGCAGTACTTC. Translated: CASSETSYRRHYEQYF. The chain employs TRBV28 and TRBJ2-7, with a weak D call TRBD1 (5 bases). The CDR3 spans 16 residues. Trimming took off 6 bases at V and 3 bases at J, with 21 bases between the two ends. The germline V gene has CDR1 MDHEN and CDR2 SYDVKM.

In this sample, this clone turned up once. The rearrangement links TRBV4-3 to TRBJ2-5; D might be TRBD1 (6 bases). The CDR3 runs to 13 residues. Germline CDR1 LGHNA, CDR2 YSLEER. The V gene lost 7 bases and the J gene lost 5 bases, with 14 bases spanning the gap. In DNA form, the CDR3 reads TGCGCCAGCAACCGGTTCCAGGGGGAGACCCAGTACTTC. Its translation is CASNRFQGETQYF.

The CDR3 bases are TGTGCCAGCAGTTCCTTTACGGGGATTAACTATGGCTACACCTTC. Its translation: CASSSFTGINYGYTF. The chain joins TRBV6-5 to TRBJ1-2; D not certain. The CDR3 extends over 15 amino acids. V lost 4 bases and J 1 base, leaving 13 bases between the germline ends. CDR1 MNHEY and CDR2 SVGAGI come from the germline V gene.

The V call is TRBV5-4, the J call TRBJ2-3, with 11 bases aligning to TRBD2. The CDR3 covers 17 residues. CDR1 is SGHNT, CDR2 YYREEE, per germline (reference sequence). V was pared by 0 bases and J by 4 bases, with 7 bases of the junction left unmatched. In DNA form, the CDR3 reads TGTGCCAGCAGCTTGGGTAGCGGGGGGGCCAAATCAGATACGCAGTATTTT. It translates to CASSLGSGGAKSDTQYF.

This chain joins TRBV7-9 and TRBJ2-7; D not certain. This CDR3 comprises 11 residues. V was trimmed by 2 bases and J by 7 bases, leaving 6 bases between them. The V gene's germline CDR1 is SEHNR and CDR2 FQNEAQ (reference sequence). CDR3 in DNA: TGTGCCAGCAGCTTATTAGTGGAGCAGTACTTC. It translates to CASSLLVEQYF.